This T cell receptor beta chain emerged from a study of CD8 T cells in Susac syndrome. General observations from the study: It was in TEMRA cells and active patients that Susac CD8+ clonal expansion peaked.

V lost 4 bases, J lost 0 bases, and 10 bases lay in between. The germline V gene has CDR1 MNHEY and CDR2 SMNVEV (reference sequence). The CDR3 length is 15 residues. Random hexamers were used to reverse transcribe the RNA input (about 0.5 to 1 ug). Each CDR3 protein gets one entry after TCRdb re-called the immunoSEQ multiplex PCR reads with MiXCR. The sample lists 50,000 to 55,000 distinct CDR3 sequences; around 93% were seen once. A word on this clonotype: Its antigen is unknown.

Sequencing of TCR beta, carried out with a high-throughput approach, was applied to CD8+ and CD4+ T cells from the blood. Sequenced sample: CD8+ T cells from PBMCs. The J gene is TRBJ2-1, the V gene TRBV27; the D gene is possibly TRBD2 (5 bases). This receptor was taken from a human donor with Susac syndrome. CDR3 nucleotide sequence: TGTGCCAGCAGTTCTCCGGGGAGCTCCTACAATGAGCAGTTCTTC. It yields the protein CASSSPGSSYNEQFF.